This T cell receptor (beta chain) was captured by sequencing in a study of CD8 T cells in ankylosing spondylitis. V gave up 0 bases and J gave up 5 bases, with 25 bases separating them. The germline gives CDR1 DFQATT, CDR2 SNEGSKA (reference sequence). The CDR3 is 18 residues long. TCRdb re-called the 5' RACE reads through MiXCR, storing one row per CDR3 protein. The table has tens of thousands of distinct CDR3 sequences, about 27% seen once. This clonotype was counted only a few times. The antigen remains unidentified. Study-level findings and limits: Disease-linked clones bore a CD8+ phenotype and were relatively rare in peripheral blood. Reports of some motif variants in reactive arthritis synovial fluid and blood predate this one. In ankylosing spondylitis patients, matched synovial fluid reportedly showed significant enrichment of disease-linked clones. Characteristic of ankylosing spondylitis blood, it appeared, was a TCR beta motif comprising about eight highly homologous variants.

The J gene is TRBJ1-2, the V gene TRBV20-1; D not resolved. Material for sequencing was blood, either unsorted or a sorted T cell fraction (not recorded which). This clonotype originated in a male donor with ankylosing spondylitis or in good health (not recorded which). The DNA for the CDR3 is TGCAGTGCTAGAGATTCCCGTTGGAGGAGCAGCGGGGATTATGGCTACACCTTC. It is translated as CSARDSRWRSSGDYGYTF.